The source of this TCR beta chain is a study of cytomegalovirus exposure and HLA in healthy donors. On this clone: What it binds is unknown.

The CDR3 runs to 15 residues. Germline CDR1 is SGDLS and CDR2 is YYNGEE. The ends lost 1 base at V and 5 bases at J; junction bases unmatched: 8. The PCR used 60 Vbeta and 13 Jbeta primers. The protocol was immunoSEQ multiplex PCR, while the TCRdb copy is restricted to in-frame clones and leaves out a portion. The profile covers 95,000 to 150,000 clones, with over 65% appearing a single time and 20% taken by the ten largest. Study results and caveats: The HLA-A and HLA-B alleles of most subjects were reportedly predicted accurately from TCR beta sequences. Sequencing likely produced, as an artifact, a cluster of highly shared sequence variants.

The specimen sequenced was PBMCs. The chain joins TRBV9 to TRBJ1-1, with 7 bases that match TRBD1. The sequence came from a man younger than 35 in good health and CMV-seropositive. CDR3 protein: CASSVSSGGRTEAFF. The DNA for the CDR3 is TGTGCCAGCAGCGTATCTTCAGGGGGGAGAACTGAAGCTTTCTTT.